The 15 T cell receptor beta chains given below trace back to one sample, sequenced in a study of response to subunit inactivated influenza vaccine. TCRdb processed the RT-PCR reads anew with MiXCR; each CDR3 protein has one entry. Of 500,000 to 600,000 distinct CDR3 sequences listed, about 12% were seen once; the top ten hold more than 8.5%. The sample here was PBMCs from blood, taken on the day of vaccination. All receptors come from a man aged 50-59 years who received an inactivated influenza vaccine.

This clonotype has more than one count but fewer than ten. The rearrangement joins TRBV3-1 to TRBJ2-5; no clear D. Trimming left V 0 bases short and J 2 bases short, with 10 bases between. The V gene's germline CDR1 is LGHDT and CDR2 YNNKEL (reference sequence). There are 15 residues in the CDR3. The CDR3 spells CASSQDWSRQETQYF. CDR3 in DNA: TGTGCCAGCAGCCAAGATTGGTCTAGACAAGAGACCCAGTACTTC.

This clonotype has only a few counts. The chain recombines TRBV3-1 with TRBJ1-5; D remains unclear. CDR3 length equals 13 residues. V lost 0 bases, J lost 6 bases, and 6 bases lay in between. Germline V gives CDR1 LGHDT, CDR2 YNNKEL (reference sequence). The CDR3 protein is CASSQDFIQPQHF. In DNA form, the CDR3 reads TGTGCCAGCAGCCAAGATTTTATTCAGCCCCAGCATTTT.

A few counts support this clonotype. The V gene is TRBV12-3 or TRBV12-4, the J gene TRBJ1-3; D gene uncertain. This CDR3 is built from 16 residues. Trimming removed 3 bases at V and 4 bases at J, with 16 bases between. The CDR3 loop is CASSFLLGLSGNTIYF. The CDR3 DNA follows: TGTGCCAGCAGTTTCTTACTAGGATTATCAGGAAACACCATATATTTT.

V usage is TRBV12-3 or TRBV12-4 and J usage is TRBJ2-7; D assignment may be TRBD1 or TRBD2 (5 bases each). V lost 6 bases and J lost 0, with 12 bases in between. CDR3 size: 14 residues. The CDR3 DNA sequence: TGTGCCAGCAGGGGGACGTCTCACTCCTACGAGCAGTACTTC. It is translated as CASRGTSHSYEQYF.

This clonotype occurred a few times. The chain carries TRBV5-1 and TRBJ2-7; 9 bases are a match to TRBD1. Germline values: CDR1 SGHRS, CDR2 YFSETQ. The V gene end was trimmed by 4 bases and the J gene end by 6 bases; junction bases not matched to a gene: 5. This CDR3 is 13 amino acids long. The CDR3 sequence is CASSLWTGAEQYF. CDR3 DNA: TGCGCCAGCAGCCTTTGGACAGGGGCCGAGCAGTACTTC. Looking up the rest from reference TRBV5-1 and TRBJ2-7 gives the full variable domain: KAGVTQTPRYLIKTRGQQVTLSCSPISGHRSVSWYQQTPGQGLQFLFEYFSETQRNKGNFPGRFSGRQFSNSRSEMNVSTLELGDSALYLCASSLWTGAEQYFGPGTRLTVT.

This clonotype was counted ten times or more. The V gene is TRBV5-1, the J gene TRBJ2-5, with TRBD2 identical over 10 bases. This CDR3 contains 15 residues. CDR1 and CDR2 from the germline V gene are SGHRS and YFSETQ. V was clipped by 1 base and J by 4 bases; unmatched bases: 4. The CDR3 nucleotides read TGCGCCAGCAGCTTGAGCTTAGCGGGAGGAGAGACCCAGTACTTC. Translating it yields CASSLSLAGGETQYF.

This clonotype was observed many times. This chain links TRBV5-1 with TRBJ1-1, with 8 positions matching TRBD1. Germline V CDR1 and CDR2: SGHRS, YFSETQ. This CDR3 comprises 15 residues. Trimming at V came to 0 bases and at J to 4 bases, leaving 5 bases not matched to a gene. Here the CDR3 reads CASSLGQGSITEAFF. The CDR3 DNA reads as TGCGCCAGCAGCTTGGGACAGGGGAGTATCACTGAAGCTTTCTTT.

V and J are TRBV19 and TRBJ2-2; D unclear. With 3 bases removed from V and 4 bases from J, the gap between germline ends came to 9 bases. CDR1 LNHDA and CDR2 SQIVND come from the germline V gene (reference sequence). The length of the CDR3 is 14 residues. The CDR3 loop reads CASSMELSTGELFF. In DNA form, the CDR3 reads TGTGCCAGTAGTATGGAGTTATCCACCGGGGAGCTGTTTTTT.

This clonotype has ten or more counts. The V and J genes are TRBV12-3 or TRBV12-4 and TRBJ2-2, with D perhaps matching TRBD2 (5 bases). The V gene lost 5 bases and the J gene lost 1 base, with 11 bases spanning the gap. This CDR3 contains 15 residues. The CDR3: CASSPLAVNTGELFF. In nucleotides, the CDR3 is TGTGCCAGCAGTCCCCTAGCAGTGAACACCGGGGAGCTGTTTTTT.

This clonotype was detected ten times or more. The rearrangement links TRBV18 to TRBJ1-1; perhaps TRBD1 as D (5 bases). V lost 6 bases, J lost 1 base, and 9 bases lay in between. Germline V gene data show CDR1 as KGHSH and CDR2 as LQKENI. CDR3 size: 13 residues. The CDR3 region has the DNA TGTGCCAGCTCCCCCGGACAGAACACTGAAGCTTTCTTT. Translated: CASSPGQNTEAFF.

This clonotype appeared a few times. V usage is TRBV11-2 and J usage is TRBJ2-7, with 12 bases that match TRBD2. The CDR3 consists of 17 residues. V was clipped by 3 bases and J by 2 bases; unmatched bases: 8. CDR1 SGHAT and CDR2 FQNNGV come from the germline V gene. In nucleotides, the CDR3 is TGTGCCAGCAGCTTCACATCATGGACTAGCGGGACCTACGAGCAGTACTTC. Encoded protein: CASSFTSWTSGTYEQYF.

Many counts were recorded for this clonotype. The gene calls are TRBV12-3 or TRBV12-4 and TRBJ1-2, with 8 bases identical to TRBD1. CDR3 size: 13 residues. Unmatched junction bases numbered 3, after V lost 5 bases and J lost 4 bases. DNA for the CDR3: TGTGCCAGCAGTCCCGGGACAGGCTATGGCTACACCTTC. It specifies CASSPGTGYGYTF.

As to this clonotype: The CDR3 ends on some other residue instead of the conserved phenylalanine or tryptophan, so this is likely a read error. The chain carries TRBV24-1 and TRBJ2-3; 10 positions agree with TRBD1. Trimming took 2 bases from V and 4 from J; bases not matched to a gene: 2. Germline V lookup: CDR1 KGHDR, CDR2 SFDVKD. The CDR3 totals 15 residues. The CDR3 coding sequence is TGTGCCACCAGTGATTGGGGACAGGGGCCAGATACGCAGTATTAT. Its protein product is CATSDWGQGPDTQYY.

This clonotype has a handful of counts. The rearrangement links TRBV7-6 to TRBJ2-3, with TRBD2 identical over 16 bases. The CDR3 runs 17 residues. Germline CDR1 SGHVS, CDR2 FNYEAQ. V lost 5 bases and J lost 3; bases outside the gene matches: 5. The CDR3 DNA reads as TGTGCCAGCAGCCCTACGGGACTAGCGGGGGGGACAGATACGCAGTATTTT. Amino acids: CASSPTGLAGGTDTQYF.

This clonotype was counted many times. V gene TRBV6-5 combines with J gene TRBJ2-7; D may be TRBD1 (5 bases). Germline CDR1 is MNHEY and CDR2 is SVGAGI. This CDR3 is 14 amino acids long. V gave up 2 bases and J gave up 2 bases, with 10 bases separating them. The CDR3 DNA sequence: TGTGCCAGCAGTTACAAGGGGCCTGCCTACGAGCAGTACTTC. This codes for CASSYKGPAYEQYF.